What follows are 14 T cell receptor beta chains derived from one specimen sequenced in a study of cytomegalovirus exposure and HLA in healthy donors. PCR was performed using 60 Vbeta and 13 Jbeta primers. Data came from immunoSEQ multiplex PCR; TCRdb stores just in-frame clones and leaves some out. The sample has some 100,000 clones; about 75% are singletons. The specimen was PBMCs. These receptor sequences come from a woman aged 35 to 49 in good health and CMV-seropositive.

With respect to this clone: This likely reflects a read error, since a far larger clone is one base away. The chain couples TRBV7-9 to TRBJ1-5; 8 positions agree with TRBD1. This CDR3 contains 15 residues. Germline loops: CDR1 SEHNR, CDR2 FQNEAQ (reference sequence). In nucleotides, the CDR3 is TGTTCCAGCAGCTTGACAGGGGCGGACAATCAGCCCCAGCATTTT. Its translation: CSSSLTGADNQPQHF. Full variable domain (remainder filled in from reference TRBV7-9 and TRBJ1-5): DTGVSQNPRHKITKRGQNVTFRCDPISEHNRLYWYRQTLGQGPEFLTYFQNEAQLEKSRLLSDRFSAERPKGSFSTLEIQRTEQGDSAMYLCSSSLTGADNQPQHFGDGTRLSIL.

The rearrangement uses TRBV19 and TRBJ2-6; 7 bases are a match to TRBD1. The CDR3 is 18 amino acids. V was pared by 4 bases and J by 0 bases, with 9 bases of the junction left unmatched. In germline, CDR1 is LNHDA, CDR2 SQIVND (reference sequence). Here the CDR3 reads CASSKTGQSSSGANVLTF. The CDR3 coding sequence is TGTGCCAGTAGTAAAACGGGACAGTCGTCCTCTGGGGCCAACGTCCTGACTTTC.

This sequence joins TRBV5-4 and TRBJ1-2; 8 positions agree with TRBD1. The germline CDR1 and CDR2 sequences are SGHNT and YYREEE (reference sequence). The V gene end was trimmed by 4 bases and the J gene end by 5 bases; junction bases not matched to a gene: 4. CDR3 length: 13 amino acids. CDR3 bases: TGTGCCAGCAGCCAGGGACAGGCTTATGGCTACACCTTC. Its translation is CASSQGQAYGYTF.

This chain links TRBV5-6 with TRBJ2-6; TRBD2 is a possible D gene (5 bases). V was trimmed by 3 bases and J by 0 bases, leaving 7 bases between them. The length of the CDR3 is 15 residues. Germline CDR1 SGHDT, CDR2 YYEEEE. The CDR3 nucleotides read TGTGCCAGCAGCTGGGAGAGCTCTGGGGCCAACGTCCTGACTTTC. It translates to CASSWESSGANVLTF.

The rearrangement joins TRBV2 to TRBJ1-3, with D maybe TRBD1 (5 bases). The CDR3 contains 14 residues. Germline V gene data show CDR1 as SNHLY and CDR2 as FYNNEI. The V gene lost 3 bases and the J gene lost 4 bases, with 10 bases spanning the gap. In DNA, the CDR3 is TGTGCCAGCAGTGACAGCAGGGTAGGAAACACCATATATTTT. Protein sequence: CASSDSRVGNTIYF.

The V gene is TRBV7-9, the J gene TRBJ1-2; TRBD1 agrees at 9 bases. Trimming cost V 7 bases and J 6 bases; bases outside gene matches: 15. Germline V lookup: CDR1 SEHNR, CDR2 FQNEAQ (reference sequence). The CDR3 sequence is 16 residues long. The CDR3 bases are TGTGCCAGCACCCGGGACAGGGCACGCAACGAGGATGGCTACACCTTC. It codes for CASTRDRARNEDGYTF.

To note about this clone: At one end, the junction sequence differs from germline, possibly due to a read error. The rearrangement joins TRBV6-4 to TRBJ2-5; 7 nucleotides agree with TRBD1. This CDR3 contains 14 residues. Germline CDR1 MRHNA, CDR2 SNTAGT. CDR3 DNA sequence: TGTGCCAGCAGTGACTCGAACCTCCGAGACAGGGTACACTTC. Protein: CASSDSNLRDRVHF.

This clone was detected only a few times. The rearrangement uses TRBV11-2 and TRBJ1-3; TRBD1 might be the D (6 bases). Germline V gene data show CDR1 as SGHAT and CDR2 as FQNNGV. This CDR3 comprises 14 residues. The V end was cut by 3 bases, the J end by 3 bases, with 9 bases between. Here the CDR3 DNA reads TGTGCCAGCAGCTTGACAGGCGGTGGAAACACCATATATTTT. Translated: CASSLTGGGNTIYF.

CDR3 protein: CASSIGQTEAFF. The CDR3 coding sequence is TGTGCCAGTAGTATAGGACAGACTGAAGCTTTCTTT. The rearrangement links TRBV19 to TRBJ1-1, with TRBD1 as a possible D gene (5 bases). CDR1 and CDR2 (germline): LNHDA, SQIVND (reference sequence). This CDR3 contains 12 residues. The V end was cut by 1 base, the J end by 5 bases, with 5 bases between. Complete variable domain (other parts from reference TRBV19 and TRBJ1-1): DGGITQSPKYLFRKEGQNVTLSCEQNLNHDAMYWYRQDPGQGLRLIYYSQIVNDFQKGDIAEGYSVSREKKESFPLTVTSAQKNPTAFYLCASSIGQTEAFFGQGTRLTVV.

V usage is TRBV19 and J usage is TRBJ2-7; a possible D gene is TRBD1 (6 bases). The length of the CDR3 is 13 residues. The germline V and J ends were trimmed by 3 bases and 6 bases, with 12 bases remaining between them. Germline CDR1 and CDR2: LNHDA and SQIVND (reference sequence). CDR3 sequence reads: CASSMPAGAEQYF. Written as DNA, the CDR3 is TGTGCCAGTAGTATGCCGGCAGGGGCCGAGCAGTACTTC.

V usage is TRBV5-1 and J usage is TRBJ1-5; possible D gene TRBD1, 5 bases. The CDR3 contains 15 residues. V dropped 4 bases and J dropped 4 bases, with 15 bases sitting between them. Germline-derived CDR1 and CDR2 are SGHRS and YFSETQ. The CDR3 DNA follows: TGCGCCAGCAGCGATCAGGGTCTTGGGAATCAGCCCCAGCATTTT. This codes for CASSDQGLGNQPQHF.

The chain employs TRBV4-2 and TRBJ2-2; 7 bases fit TRBD2. The V segment lost 0 bases and the J segment 9 bases; nucleotides outside the gene matches: 16. The germline gives CDR1 LGHNA, CDR2 YNFKEQ. The CDR3 loop spans 18 amino acids. CDR3 DNA: TGTGCCAGCAGCCAAGAGGTCGGGGGGACCCCATTAGTCCGGGAGCTGTTTTTT. It codes for CASSQEVGGTPLVRELFF.

J is TRBJ2-4 and V is TRBV4-1; 11 bases are shared with TRBD1. This CDR3 has 13 amino acids. Germline CDR1 and CDR2: MGHRA and YSYEKL. V was pared by 6 bases and J by 8 bases, with 3 bases of the junction left unmatched. The CDR3, as DNA: TGCGCCAGCAGTCGGGACAGGGGGGACATTCAGTACTTC. Its translation is CASSRDRGDIQYF.

V is TRBV21-1 and J is TRBJ1-6; the table's D call of TRBD1 was not tested on the DNA. TRBV21-1 is tagged as a pseudogene. The CDR3 sequence is 16 residues long. In nucleotides, the CDR3 is TGTGCCAGCAGCAAAGGGGGGGGACAGGAGACTTCACCCCTCCACTTT. Translating it yields CASSKGGGQETSPLHF.